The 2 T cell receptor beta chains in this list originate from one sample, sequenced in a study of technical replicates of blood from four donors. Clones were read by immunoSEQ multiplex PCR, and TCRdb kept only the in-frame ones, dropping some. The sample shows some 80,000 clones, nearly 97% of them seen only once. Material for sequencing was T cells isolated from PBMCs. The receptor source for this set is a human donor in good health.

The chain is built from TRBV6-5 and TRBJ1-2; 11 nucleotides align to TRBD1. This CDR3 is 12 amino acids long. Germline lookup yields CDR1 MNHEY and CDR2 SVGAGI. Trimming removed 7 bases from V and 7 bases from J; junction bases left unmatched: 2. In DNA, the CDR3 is TGTGCCAGCATTGGGACAGGGGGTGGCTACACCTTC. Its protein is CASIGTGGGYTF.

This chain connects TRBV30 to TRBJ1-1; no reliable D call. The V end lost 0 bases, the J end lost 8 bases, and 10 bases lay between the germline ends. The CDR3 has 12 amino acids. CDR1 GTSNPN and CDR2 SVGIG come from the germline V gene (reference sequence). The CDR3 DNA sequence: TGTGCCTGGAGTGTAGGGCGGGAAGAAGCTTTCTTT. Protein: CAWSVGREEAFF.